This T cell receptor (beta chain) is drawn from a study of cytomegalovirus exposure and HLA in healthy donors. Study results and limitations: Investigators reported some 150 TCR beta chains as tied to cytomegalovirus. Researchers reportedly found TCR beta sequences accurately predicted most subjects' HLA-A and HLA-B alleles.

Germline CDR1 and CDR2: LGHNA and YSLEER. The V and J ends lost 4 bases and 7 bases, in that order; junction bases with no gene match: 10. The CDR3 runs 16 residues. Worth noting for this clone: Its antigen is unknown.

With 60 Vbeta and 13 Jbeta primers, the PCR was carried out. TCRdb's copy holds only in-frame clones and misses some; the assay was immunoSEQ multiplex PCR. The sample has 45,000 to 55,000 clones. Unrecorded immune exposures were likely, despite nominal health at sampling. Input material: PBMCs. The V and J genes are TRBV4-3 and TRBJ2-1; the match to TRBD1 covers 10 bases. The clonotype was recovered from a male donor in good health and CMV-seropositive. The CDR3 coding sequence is TGCGCCAGCAGCCCTAGGACAGGGGGTAGGGGAAATGAGCAGTTCTTC. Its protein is CASSPRTGGRGNEQFF.